Listed here are 5 T cell receptor beta chains from one sample, sequenced in a study of T cell responses to AZD1222 COVID-19 vaccine. TCRdb's table, derived via immunoSEQ multiplex PCR, lists solely in-frame clones and lacks some. Of around 180,000 clones in the sample, 90% to 95% were seen once. This specimen was peripheral blood, taken on day 0 of AZD1222 vaccination. The receptors were sampled from an adult in good health.

This clone came up once. The chain combines TRBV30 with TRBJ2-7; 9 nucleotides agree with TRBD2. The CDR3 extends over 14 amino acids. J gave up 8 bases and V 1 base, and 9 bases lay outside the gene matches. Germline V CDR1 and CDR2: GTSNPN, SVGIG (reference sequence). The CDR3, as DNA: TGTGCCTGGAGTGGTGGGCTAGCGGGATTTAAGCAGTACTTC. It encodes CAWSGGLAGFKQYF.

The rearrangement links TRBV6-5 to TRBJ1-1; 7 positions match TRBD1. Germline CDR1 reads MNHEY; CDR2 reads SVGAGI. With V trimmed by 5 bases and J by 7 bases, 4 bases remained unmatched. This CDR3 contains 12 residues. The CDR3 DNA follows: TGTGCCAGCAGTATCCGACAGGGTGAAGCTTTCTTT. Translating it yields CASSIRQGEAFF.

J is TRBJ2-7 and V is TRBV5-4; 7 bases agree with TRBD1. This CDR3 has 14 amino acids. Germline assignment: CDR1 SGHNT and CDR2 YYREEE (reference sequence). V lost 2 bases, J lost 3 bases, and 5 bases stayed unmatched. CDR3: CASSFIDRDYEQYF. The CDR3 bases are TGTGCCAGCAGCTTTATTGACAGGGACTACGAGCAGTACTTC.

This chain uses TRBV11-2 with TRBJ2-4; weak D call: TRBD2 (6 bases). V was trimmed by 1 base and J by 10 bases, leaving 14 bases between them. CDR1 is SGHAT and CDR2 is FQNNGV in the germline V gene. This CDR3 has 14 amino acids. The chain's CDR3 is CASSLGPEGVIQYF. CDR3 coding DNA: TGTGCCAGCAGCTTAGGCCCGGAGGGAGTAATTCAGTACTTC.

V and J are TRBV2 and TRBJ2-1; D remains unclear. Germline loops: CDR1 SNHLY, CDR2 FYNNEI. CDR3 length: 11 amino acids. V lost 6 bases to trimming and J lost 3 bases, with 3 bases between them. The CDR3 nucleotides read TGTGCCAGCAGAGTCTACAATGAGCAGTTCTTC. As protein: CASRVYNEQFF.